The rows below give T cell receptor beta chains drawn from one sample of a study of human T cells and chemical hapten exposure. TCRdb processed the RACE reads anew with MiXCR; each CDR3 protein has one entry. The sample has approximately 60,000 distinct CDR3 sequences, about 11% seen once. The specimen was whole blood, collected in connection with sensitization to the hapten diphenylcyclopropenone (DPC). All receptors derive from a woman in her 40s with alopecia areata. Some clones in this sample may be carry-over from other donors' samples. Both conserved end residues are part of each CDR3. The D gene is left open where the match is weak. Only some rows state a clone size, as once, few, many or a class for expanded clones.

D gene	clone size	V gene	J gene	CDR3 DNA	CDR3 protein
.	.	TRBV6-2/TRBV6-3	TRBJ1-1	TGTGCCAGCAACCTCGGAGGGCCTAACACTGAAGCTTTCTTT	CASNLGGPNTEAFF
.	few	TRBV3-1	TRBJ2-1	TGTGCCAGCAGCCAACCCCCGGGACTCCAGTTCTTC	CASSQPPGLQFF
.	.	TRBV30	TRBJ1-4	TGTGCCTGGGCCGGGGATCCCGACGCGTACGAAAAACTGTTTTTT	CAWAGDPDAYEKLFF
.	.	TRBV7-9	TRBJ1-1	TGTGCCAGCAGCTTAGTCGACACTGAAGCTTTCTTT	CASSLVDTEAFF
TRBD1	.	TRBV6-1	TRBJ1-1	TGTGCCAGCAGGGGGACAGGGAGTATGAACACTGAAGCTTTCTTT	CASRGTGSMNTEAFF
.	.	TRBV19	TRBJ2-1	TGTGCCAGTAGCTCCGGGCCAACCTCCTACAATGAGCAGTTCTTC	CASSSGPTSYNEQFF
TRBD2	.	TRBV7-2	TRBJ2-3	TGTGCCAGCAGCTTAGGTATTCCAGCGGGACGCACAGATACGCAGTATTTT	CASSLGIPAGRTDTQYF
TRBD2	many	TRBV9	TRBJ2-5	TGTGCCAGCAGCGTGGCGCCTAGCGGGAGCACACAAGAGACCCAGTACTTC	CASSVAPSGSTQETQYF
.	many	TRBV20-1	TRBJ1-2	TGCAGTGCTAGTGCAGCTAACTATGGCTACACCTTC	CSASAANYGYTF
.	.	TRBV20-1	TRBJ2-1	TGCAGTGCTAGTAACTACCGGGACTGGTACAATGAGCAGTTCTTC	CSASNYRDWYNEQFF
.	.	TRBV3-1	TRBJ1-1	TGTGCCAGCAGCCAAGGGGCTCCGGGGGAAGCTTTCTTT	CASSQGAPGEAFF
.	many	TRBV12-5	TRBJ2-5	TGTGCTAGTGGCACTCTGGAGACCCAGTACTTC	CASGTLETQYF
TRBD1	.	TRBV4-1	TRBJ1-2	TGCGCCAGCAGCCAAGATGGGGGGCAGGGGGACTATGGCTACACCTTC	CASSQDGGQGDYGYTF
.	few	TRBV6-5	TRBJ2-2	TGTGCCAGCAGCCTCGGGACTTCTAACACCGGGGAGCTGTTTTTT	CASSLGTSNTGELFF